This is a list of T cell receptor beta chains from one sample in a study of tumor-infiltrating lymphocytes in primary liver carcinoma. TCRdb independently ran MiXCR on the multiplex PCR reads; one entry per CDR3 protein. Of approximately 190,000 distinct CDR3 sequences detected, around 81% appear once; the ten largest clones hold 15% to 20%. The source material was tumor tissue from primary liver carcinoma. Every receptor here comes from a middle-aged man with primary liver carcinoma and hepatitis B virus infection. The CDR3 runs from the conserved cysteine through the conserved F or W. A D gene is named only where the DNA matches it firmly. Some rows have no size entry. The others give once, few or many, or a class for an expanded clone.

V,D,size,J,DNA,CDR3
TRBV29-1,TRBD1,few,TRBJ2-7,TGCAGCGTTGCCCTGACAGGGCTCCACGAACAGTATTTC,CSVALTGLHEQYF
TRBV6-5,NA,NA,TRBJ2-3,TGTGCCAGCAAAATTACAAGGGGCACAGTTACGCAGTATTTT,CASKITRGTVTQYF
TRBV5-8,NA,many,TRBJ2-3,TGTGCCACTACCCTGGGGGAGCGTAACACAGATACGCAGTATTTT,CATTLGERNTDTQYF
TRBV5-1,NA,once,TRBJ2-7,TGCGCCGGCAGCTTGGAGCCAGGAGGGTACGAACAGTACTTC,CAGSLEPGGYEQYF
TRBV20-1,NA,NA,TRBJ2-1,TGCAATGCTAGAGTAGGAGGGAGGTCCTACAGTGAGCAGTTATTC,CNARVGGRSYSEQLF
TRBV6-1,TRBD1,NA,TRBJ2-4,TGTGCTAGCAGGGACAGGTTAGACAAAAACATACAGTACTTC,CASRDRLDKNIQYF
TRBV6-2/TRBV6-3,NA,NA,TRBJ1-5,TGTGCCAGCGGATACATGACCCCCAATCAGCCCCAGCATTTT,CASGYMTPNQPQHF
TRBV6-2/TRBV6-3,TRBD1,once,TRBJ2-1,TGTGACAGCAGTCCACCGGGACAGGGCTCCTACAATGAGCAATTCTTC,CDSSPPGQGSYNEQFF
TRBV4-1,TRBD2,NA,TRBJ2-3,TGCGCCAGCAGCCAAGAAACTAGCGGGTGTGCAGATATGCAGTATTTT,CASSQETSGCADMQYF
TRBV5-1,NA,NA,TRBJ1-1,TGCGCCAGCAGCATGATACCGAACACTGAAGCTTTATTT,CASSMIPNTEALF
TRBV14,NA,NA,TRBJ2-1,TGTGCCAGCAGTGTCGTCGCGGGATGGATAAACAATGAGCAGTTCTTC,CASSVVAGWINNEQFF
TRBV29-1,TRBD1,NA,TRBJ2-1,TGCAGCGTCACCCGGGACAGGACGTACAATGAGCATTTCTTC,CSVTRDRTYNEHFF
TRBV24-1,TRBD2,NA,TRBJ2-1,TGTGTCACCAGTGATGCTACTAGCGGCCAGAAGAATGAGCAGTTCTTC,CVTSDATSGQKNEQFF
TRBV28,NA,NA,TRBJ2-5,TGTACCAGCAGTTGGAGGACTGAGACCCAGTACTTC,CTSSWRTETQYF
TRBV7-3,NA,NA,TRBJ2-1,TGTGCCAGCAGTCGGGACAACTCCTACAATGAGCAGTTCTTC,CASSRDNSYNEQFF
TRBV7-2,NA,once,TRBJ2-1,TGTGCCAGCTGCAATCCGGGACCGGAGGGGTTCTTC,CASCNPGPEGFF
TRBV6-1,NA,NA,TRBJ2-3,TGCGCCAGCCATCCCAGCACAGATACGCAGTATTTT,CASHPSTDTQYF
TRBV4-2,TRBD2,NA,TRBJ2-1,TGTGCCAGCAGTCAGGCTAGCGGACTGTCCTTCAATGAGCAGTTCTTC,CASSQASGLSFNEQFF
TRBV19,NA,NA,TRBJ2-5,TGTGCCAGTAGTGCTCCTCTTTTAGGGGGGGAGACCCAGAACTTC,CASSAPLLGGETQNF
TRBV30,NA,NA,TRBJ1-2,TGTGCCTGGAGGCCCCGGGACAAAACTAACTATGGCTACACCTTC,CAWRPRDKTNYGYTF
TRBV11-2,NA,NA,TRBJ2-7,TGTGCCAGCAGTCCCGGGGGCTATGAACGGTACTTC,CASSPGGYERYF
TRBV5-8,TRBD2,NA,TRBJ2-1,TGTGTCAGCAGTTTTCACGGACTAGCGGGAGGGAGCTCCTACAATGAGCAGTTCTTC,CVSSFHGLAGGSSYNEQFF
TRBV6-1,TRBD2,NA,TRBJ2-7,TGTGCCAACAGTGAGGGAACTAGCGGTCTCTACGAGCAGTACTTC,CANSEGTSGLYEQYF
TRBV5-1,NA,many,TRBJ1-4,TGCGCCAGCAGCTTGGCGCAGGGTAACGAAAAACTGTTTTTT,CASSLAQGNEKLFF
TRBV10-3,TRBD2,NA,TRBJ2-2,TGTGCCATCAGTGACCCGGAGGGAGCGGGAGACGCGAACACCGGGGAGCTGTTTTTT,CAISDPEGAGDANTGELFF
TRBV29-1,NA,NA,TRBJ2-3,TGCAGCGTTGAAGATCGCTGGGGCCGGGGCACGGATACGCAGTATTTT,CSVEDRWGRGTDTQYF
TRBV4-1,NA,NA,TRBJ2-3,TGCACCAGAAGCCACCCCCATATCACAGATACGCAGTATTTT,CTRSHPHITDTQYF
TRBV11-3,NA,NA,TRBJ2-1,TGTTCCAGCAGCTTAAATGCCAATGAGCCGATCTTC,CSSSLNANEPIF
TRBV6-6,NA,NA,TRBJ2-7,TGTGCCAGTCTTTTGGATGTCGGAACAATCTCCTACGAACAGTACTTC,CASLLDVGTISYEQYF
TRBV29-1,NA,NA,TRBJ1-2,TGCAGCACTGAGGGTCTTCGTGGCTACACCTTC,CSTEGLRGYTF
TRBV5-1,TRBD2,NA,TRBJ2-2,TGCGCCAGTAGCGTACTAGCGGGAGTAGATACCGGGGTGCTGTTTTTT,CASSVLAGVDTGVLFF
TRBV6-5,TRBD2,NA,TRBJ2-1,TGTGTCAGCAGTACACTCCGGGCTAGCGGGTGTTCGGAGCAGTTCTTC,CVSSTLRASGCSEQFF
TRBV14,NA,NA,TRBJ2-1,TGCGCTAGCAGTGCCGCAACGGGATGGGTAAACAATGAGCAGTTCTTC,CASSAATGWVNNEQFF
TRBV5-4,TRBD2,NA,TRBJ2-1,TGTGCCAGCAGCTTCCAAACTAGTGGGAGGGCTCTTGAGCAGTTCTTC,CASSFQTSGRALEQFF
TRBV27,TRBD1,few,TRBJ1-2,TGTGCCAGCAGTTTAGATTCAGGGGGCCGAGGAGGCTACACCTTC,CASSLDSGGRGGYTF
TRBV29-1,NA,NA,TRBJ2-7,TGCAGCGCCATGACTTCTGGGACCGGCAATCCCTACGAACAGTACTTC,CSAMTSGTGNPYEQYF
TRBV28,NA,NA,TRBJ2-7,TGTGCCAGCACCAACGCTTACAGCTCCTACGAGCAGTACTTC,CASTNAYSSYEQYF
TRBV12-3/TRBV12-4,TRBD1,NA,TRBJ1-1,TGTGCCAGCAGTTTCCCCCCAGGGGGCAACACTGAAGTTTTCTTT,CASSFPPGGNTEVFF
TRBV11-2,TRBD2,NA,TRBJ2-3,TGTACCAGCAGCTTGCGGACTAGCGGGGTCTCCTACGAGCAGTATTTT,CTSSLRTSGVSYEQYF
TRBV5-1,TRBD2,NA,TRBJ2-3,TGCGCCAGCAGCTCCTGGGAAGCGGGGGGGCCGGAAGATACGCAGTATTTT,CASSSWEAGGPEDTQYF
TRBV29-1,TRBD2,NA,TRBJ2-1,TGCAGAGTTGGATTAGCGGGGGTGTTGGGTGAGCAGTTCTTC,CRVGLAGVLGEQFF
TRBV4-3,NA,NA,TRBJ2-5,TGCGCCAGCAGCCAAGCGGCTAGTGGGAGGACTGGTGAGTGCCAGTACTTC,CASSQAASGRTGECQYF
TRBV29-1,NA,NA,TRBJ2-1,TGCAGTGTTGCCCGCACTGAAACCTACAATGGGCAGTTCTTC,CSVARTETYNGQFF
TRBV6-6,NA,NA,TRBJ2-3,TGTGCCAGCACTTACGAAGCGGAAACCACAGATACGCAGTATTTT,CASTYEAETTDTQYF
TRBV6-1,TRBD1,NA,TRBJ2-1,TGTGTCAGCAGTCCACAGGGGTCCTACAATGAGCTGTTCTTC,CVSSPQGSYNELFF
TRBV5-4,NA,NA,TRBJ2-1,TGTGCCAGCAGGCACCTAGCAGGAGATGAGCAGTTCTTC,CASRHLAGDEQFF
TRBV5-1,NA,NA,TRBJ1-4,TGCGCCGGCAGCTTGGATCCGGGACCGGCTGAAAAACTGTTTTTT,CAGSLDPGPAEKLFF
TRBV11-1,TRBD2,NA,TRBJ2-4,TGTGCCAGCCGCTTTCTCGGGACTAGCGGGACCAAAAACACTCAGTATTTC,CASRFLGTSGTKNTQYF
TRBV10-2,NA,NA,TRBJ2-3,TGCGCCAGCATACACACAGATACGCGGTATTTT,CASIHTDTRYF
TRBV6-5,NA,NA,TRBJ1-2,TGTGCTAGCATTTCCGGGGTCGGGGTCGTCAACTATGGCTACACCTTC,CASISGVGVVNYGYTF
TRBV29-1,NA,few,TRBJ2-2,TGCAGCGTCATAACAGGGAGCTTGACTGGGGAGCTGTTTTTT,CSVITGSLTGELFF
TRBV14,TRBD2,NA,TRBJ2-1,TGTACCAACAGTGCCGTAGCGGGATGGGTAAACAATGAGGAGTTCTTC,CTNSAVAGWVNNEEFF